This T cell receptor beta chain was documented in a study of shared clonotypes between healthy human individuals. About the research overall: Donors, aged 18 to 49, were a couple of women and a few men. Overall study results and limits: What limited the represented genetic and exposure-history diversity was the small number of donors.

Generated by immunoSEQ multiplex PCR, the TCRdb table keeps only in-frame clones and is missing some. The table lists roughly 2.2 million clones, approximately 93% of them singletons, with 0.39% in the top ten. Comments on this clone: Antigen: not known.

V was cut by 4 bases and J by 1 base, with 10 bases left in between. CDR1 is MNHNS, CDR2 SASEGT, per germline. The CDR3 totals 15 residues. The sample was naive CD4+ T cells from PBMCs. Subset indicated: CD45RA+ positively selected. The chain has TRBV6-1 and TRBJ1-4, with D tentatively TRBD1 (6 bases). This receptor was identified in a young man in good health. Some clones in this sample may be carry-over from other donors' samples. In nucleotides, the CDR3 is TGTGCCAGCAGTGGTCACAGGGTAACTAATGAAAAACTGTTTTTT. The encoded protein is CASSGHRVTNEKLFF.